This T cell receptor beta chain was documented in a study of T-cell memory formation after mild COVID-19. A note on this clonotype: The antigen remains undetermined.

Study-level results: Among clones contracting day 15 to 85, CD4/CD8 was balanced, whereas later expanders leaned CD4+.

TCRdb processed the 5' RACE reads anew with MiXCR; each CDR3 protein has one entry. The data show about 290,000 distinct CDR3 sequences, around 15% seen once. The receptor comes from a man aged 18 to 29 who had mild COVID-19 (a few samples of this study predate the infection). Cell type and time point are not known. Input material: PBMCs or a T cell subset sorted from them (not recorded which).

The DNA of the CDR3 is TGTGCCAGCGGACAGTGGAACACCGGGGAGCTGTTTTTT. Encoded protein: CASGQWNTGELFF. The gene calls are TRBV12-3 or TRBV12-4 and TRBJ2-2; possible D gene TRBD1, 6 bases. The CDR3 consists of 13 residues. V gave up 8 bases and J gave up 1 base, with 8 bases separating them.